This TCR beta chain was identified during a study of control samples from healthy donors and cancer patients. CDR3 length equals 15 residues. Germline V gives CDR1 MNHEY, CDR2 SVGEGT. The V gene lost 5 bases and the J gene lost 0 bases, with 11 bases spanning the gap. The method was immunoSEQ multiplex PCR; TCRdb's version includes in-frame clones alone and lacks a portion of them. The sample includes about 190,000 clones, about 93% of them seen just once. The source is a man between 18 and 29 years old in good health. The chain employs TRBV6-2 or TRBV6-3 and TRBJ2-4; D is undetermined. The sample comprised blood. In nucleotides, the CDR3 is TGTGCCAGCAGTCAAGCTGGGGTAGCCAAAAACATTCAGTACTTC. This codes for CASSQAGVAKNIQYF.